This T cell receptor (beta chain) stems from a study of T cell changes during pregnancy in multiple sclerosis. The method was immunoSEQ multiplex PCR; TCRdb's version includes in-frame clones alone and lacks a portion of them. The table lists around 67,000 clones, about 90% of them singletons. Trimming took 1 base from V and 4 from J, leaving 16 bases between them. Per germline, CDR1 SEHNR and CDR2 FQNEAQ (reference sequence). The CDR3 has 17 residues. This rearrangement joins TRBV7-9 to TRBJ2-2; D is possibly TRBD2 (6 bases). The source was peripheral blood, collected in the first trimester of pregnancy. The source of this sequence is a female donor with multiple sclerosis, enrolled in a pregnancy study. CDR3 in amino acids: CASSLGGRQASTGELFF. CDR3 sequence (DNA): TGTGCCAGCAGCTTAGGTGGGAGGCAGGCGAGCACCGGGGAGCTGTTTTTT.